These 23 T cell receptor beta chains were sequenced from one sample in a study of T cell responses to AZD1222 COVID-19 vaccine (dated by TCRdb to the early 2020s). The time point label, as the study defines it: baseline before first vaccination. Library preparation employed the immunoSEQ multiplex PCR assay. Not all clones reach the TCRdb copy of this immuneACCESS table, which keeps in-frame sequences only. Checked studies attribute under half of the gap to unresolved V genes and leave the rest unexplained. This sample is represented by 150,000 to 170,000 clones; roughly nine tenths of them were singletons. The top ten clones comprise about 20% of the sample. Sequences were derived from peripheral blood, sampled on day 0 of AZD1222 vaccination. The receptors were sampled from an adult in good health.

This clone was seen only a few times. This chain links TRBV30 with TRBJ1-6; the match to TRBD1 covers 9 bases. Per the germline V gene, CDR1 is GTSNPN and CDR2 is SVGIG (reference sequence). This CDR3 is 14 amino acids long. The junction had 10 bases not matched to a gene; V was cut back by 7 bases and J by 9 bases. Here the CDR3 reads CAFTAGTGSSPLHF. CDR3 nucleotides: TGTGCCTTTACTGCCGGGACAGGGTCTTCACCCCTCCACTTT.

V usage is TRBV5-6 and J usage is TRBJ2-3; a weak D match, TRBD1 (5 bases). The germline gives CDR1 SGHDT, CDR2 YYEEEE. Between the trimmed V and J ends, which lost 5 bases and 6 bases, there was a span of 22 bases. This CDR3 comprises 16 residues. In DNA form, the CDR3 reads TGTGCCAGCAGTCCAAGGGTTGGGGCGGCCGGGGATACGCAGTATTTT. Amino acids: CASSPRVGAAGDTQYF.

This clone has just a few counts. The J gene is TRBJ2-7, the V gene TRBV4-2, with 7 bases identical to TRBD2. The germline V gene has CDR1 LGHNA and CDR2 YNFKEQ. Trimming cost V 3 bases and J 2 bases; bases outside gene matches: 4. This CDR3 has 14 residues. The CDR3 region has the DNA TGTGCCAGCAGCCATCGGGAGGCCCCCTACGAGCAGTACTTC. Amino acid sequence: CASSHREAPYEQYF.

The chain has TRBV7-3 and TRBJ2-5; D is possibly TRBD2 (5 bases). V lost 6 bases and J 4 bases, leaving 9 bases between the germline ends. The CDR3 consists of 12 residues. From germline, CDR1 is SGHTA and CDR2 FQGTGA. The DNA for the CDR3 is TGTGCCAGCAGTCCAGAGGGAGAGACCCAGTACTTC. Its protein is CASSPEGETQYF.

The chain has TRBV7-3 and TRBJ1-2; D is perhaps TRBD1 (6 bases). The germline V gene encodes CDR1 SGHTA and CDR2 FQGTGA. V lost 4 bases, J lost 3 bases, and 9 bases lay in between. The CDR3 runs to 13 residues. The CDR3 DNA sequence: TGTGCCAGCAGCTCGAGGACAGACTATGGCTACACCTTC. Amino acid sequence: CASSSRTDYGYTF.

The chain combines TRBV11-2 with TRBJ1-4; D unclear. Trimming stripped 3 bases from V and 0 bases from J, with 8 bases between. The CDR3 totals 15 residues. Germline CDR1 and CDR2: SGHAT and FQNNGV. The CDR3 protein is CASSFGVATNEKLFF. The CDR3 DNA is TGTGCCAGCAGCTTCGGGGTAGCAACTAATGAAAAACTGTTTTTT.

This chain connects TRBV5-1 to TRBJ2-5, with D perhaps assigned TRBD1 or TRBD2 (5 bases each). V was clipped by 0 bases and J by 5 bases, with 11 bases between them. The germline V gene encodes CDR1 SGHRS and CDR2 YFSETQ. This CDR3 is built from 14 residues. CDR3 sequence reads: CASSLAGASETQYF. In DNA, the CDR3 is TGCGCCAGCAGCTTGGCCGGGGCTTCGGAGACCCAGTACTTC.

The genes are TRBV6-5 and TRBJ1-5; no firm D call. Looked up from germline, CDR1 is MNHEY and CDR2 is SVGAGI. This CDR3 spans 13 amino acids. DNA of the CDR3: TGTGCTACAGCGTCTCAGAGCAATCAGCCCCAGCATTTT. It yields the protein CATASQSNQPQHF.

The V and J genes are TRBV4-1 and TRBJ1-2, with a weak D call TRBD1 (6 bases). The germline gives CDR1 MGHRA, CDR2 YSYEKL. V was clipped by 5 bases and J by 2 bases, with 21 bases between them. The CDR3 runs to 17 residues. DNA for the CDR3: TGCGCCAGCAGCTTACGTCAAGGAATGGGACAAAACTATGGCTACACCTTC. Its protein is CASSLRQGMGQNYGYTF.

The chain combines TRBV10-2 with TRBJ2-7; no clear D gene. CDR3 length: 11 amino acids. Germline CDR1 WSHSY, CDR2 SAAADI. V was trimmed by 6 bases and J by 4 bases, leaving 7 bases between them. CDR3 DNA: TGCGCCAGCAGGGCCTCTTACGAGCAGTACTTC. Amino acid sequence: CASRASYEQYF.

This sequence joins TRBV6-6 and TRBJ2-2; 7 bases map to TRBD2. This CDR3 comprises 14 residues. V trimming: 5 bases; J trimming: 7 bases; junction bases outside the gene matches: 7. CDR1 MNHNY and CDR2 SVGAGI come from the germline V gene (reference sequence). This CDR3 reads CASSRSGNGGELFF. CDR3 nucleotide sequence: TGTGCCAGCAGTCGGAGCGGGAACGGCGGGGAGCTGTTTTTT.

The chain combines TRBV6-5 with TRBJ1-5; D is perhaps TRBD1 (6 bases). The germline V gene encodes CDR1 MNHEY and CDR2 SVGAGI. CDR3 size: 13 residues. Trimming shortened V by 6 bases and J by 2 bases, and 8 bases separated the two germline ends. In nucleotides, the CDR3 is TGTGCCAGCAGAGCAGGGGGCAATCAGCCCCAGCATTTT. Its translation: CASRAGGNQPQHF.

This clone has a single count. The chain joins TRBV5-6 to TRBJ1-6; D uncertain. Trimming pared 4 bases from V and 5 bases from J, leaving 4 bases between. There are 12 residues in the CDR3. Germline CDR1 SGHDT, CDR2 YYEEEE. This CDR3 reads CASSQNNSPLHF. The CDR3 DNA reads as TGTGCCAGCAGCCAGAATAATTCACCCCTCCACTTT.

This chain links TRBV11-3 with TRBJ2-1, with TRBD2 matching 7 bases. J gave up 7 bases and V 0 bases, and 3 bases lay outside the gene matches. Per germline, CDR1 SGHNT and CDR2 YENEEA. CDR3 length: 14 residues. The CDR3 sequence: CASSLEGGSNEQFF. The CDR3 bases are TGTGCCAGCAGCTTAGAGGGAGGGTCGAATGAGCAGTTCTTC.

The V call is TRBV19, the J call TRBJ1-5; 8 positions agree with TRBD1. Germline values: CDR1 LNHDA, CDR2 SQIVND (reference sequence). The CDR3 runs 15 residues. With 8 bases clipped from V and 5 bases from J, the junction kept 11 bases outside the gene matches. The CDR3 DNA follows: TGTGCCAGTTCATCCGGACAGGGTACGCATCAGCCCCAGCATTTT. It yields the protein CASSSGQGTHQPQHF.

V and J are TRBV18 and TRBJ1-2; no reliable D call. The CDR3 is made up of 13 amino acids. Trimming shortened V by 1 base and J by 5 bases, and 8 bases separated the two germline ends. Germline CDR1 KGHSH, CDR2 LQKENI. The CDR3 protein is CASSPQLGYGYTF. The CDR3 DNA follows: TGTGCCAGCTCACCACAGTTGGGGTATGGCTACACCTTC.

This clone showed up just once. This chain uses TRBV29-1 with TRBJ1-5, with TRBD1 matching over 7 bases. The CDR3 contains 14 residues. CDR1 is SQVTM and CDR2 is ANQGSEA in the germline V gene. The V gene end was trimmed by 4 bases and the J gene end by 2 bases; junction bases not matched to a gene: 5. CDR3 protein: CSVALGGGNQPQHF. In DNA form, the CDR3 reads TGCAGCGTTGCCCTAGGGGGCGGCAATCAGCCCCAGCATTTT.

The chain couples TRBV18 to TRBJ1-2; D remains ambiguous. The CDR3 is 15 residues long. Germline V gene data show CDR1 as KGHSH and CDR2 as LQKENI. V shed 0 bases and J shed 1 base, with 9 bases lying between them. DNA for the CDR3: TGTGCCAGCTCACCACCGGCCGGTTTTAACTATGGCTACACCTTC. Its protein product is CASSPPAGFNYGYTF. The full variable domain, its missing parts supplied by reference TRBV18 and TRBJ1-2, is NAGVMQNPRHLVRRRGQEARLRCSPMKGHSHVYWYRQLPEEGLKFMVYLQKENIIDESGMPKERFSAEFPKEGPSILRIQQVVRGDSAAYFCASSPPAGFNYGYTFGSGTRLTVV.

The V gene is TRBV29-1, the J gene TRBJ2-1; TRBD1 aligns across 7 bases. The CDR3 contains 16 residues. V trimming: 0 bases; J trimming: 0 bases; junction bases outside the gene matches: 5. Germline V gives CDR1 SQVTM, CDR2 ANQGSEA. The CDR3 loop reads CSVEDNKGASYNEQFF. The CDR3 DNA reads TGCAGCGTTGAAGATAACAAGGGGGCCTCCTACAATGAGCAGTTCTTC.

The V gene is TRBV6-5, the J gene TRBJ1-6; TRBD1 is a possible D gene (6 bases). Germline V gives CDR1 MNHEY, CDR2 SVGAGI. The CDR3 has 12 residues. V lost 9 bases to trimming and J lost 7 bases, with 10 bases between them. The DNA of the CDR3 is TGTGCCAGTCGGGGGGGCAATTCACCCCTCCACTTT. Translated, it gives CASRGGNSPLHF.

Details on this clone: An end of the junction differs from the germline gene, which may be a read error. J is TRBJ1-1 and V is TRBV6-5; 9 nucleotides line up with TRBD1. This CDR3 has 13 residues. Germline loops: CDR1 MNHEY, CDR2 SVGAGI. The CDR3 is CASSNRGLGELSF. DNA of the CDR3: TGTGCCAGCAGCAACAGGGGGCTTGGGGAGCTTTCTTTT.

This chain uses TRBV5-1 with TRBJ1-4; 9 bases are shared with TRBD1. Germline CDR1 is SGHRS and CDR2 is YFSETQ. The CDR3 extends over 14 amino acids. The V segment lost 5 bases and the J segment 5 bases; nucleotides outside the gene matches: 4. The CDR3 loop is CASSPTGGNEKLFF. CDR3 in DNA: TGCGCCAGCAGTCCGACAGGGGGGAATGAAAAACTGTTTTTT.

This sequence joins TRBV12-3 or TRBV12-4 and TRBJ1-6; D not certain. The CDR3 length is 13 residues. V lost 2 bases to trimming and J lost 7 bases, with 6 bases between them. CDR3 in amino acids: CASSLLGNSPLHF. The CDR3 coding sequence is TGTGCCAGCAGTTTACTCGGGAATTCACCCCTCCACTTT.